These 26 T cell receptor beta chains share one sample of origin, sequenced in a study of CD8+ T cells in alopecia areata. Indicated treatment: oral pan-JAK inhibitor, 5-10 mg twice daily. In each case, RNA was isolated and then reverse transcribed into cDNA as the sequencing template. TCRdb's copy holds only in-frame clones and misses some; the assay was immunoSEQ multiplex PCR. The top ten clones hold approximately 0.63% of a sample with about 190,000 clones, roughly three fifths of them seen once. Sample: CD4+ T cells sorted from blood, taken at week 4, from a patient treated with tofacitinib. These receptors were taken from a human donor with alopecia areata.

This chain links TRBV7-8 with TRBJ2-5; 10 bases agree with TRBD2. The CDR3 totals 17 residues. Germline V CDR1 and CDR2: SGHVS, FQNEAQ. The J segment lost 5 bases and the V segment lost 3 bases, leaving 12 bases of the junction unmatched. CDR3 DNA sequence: TGTGCCAGCAGCTTTGGGACTAGCGATCGAGTTGGGGAGACCCAGTACTTC. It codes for CASSFGTSDRVGETQYF.

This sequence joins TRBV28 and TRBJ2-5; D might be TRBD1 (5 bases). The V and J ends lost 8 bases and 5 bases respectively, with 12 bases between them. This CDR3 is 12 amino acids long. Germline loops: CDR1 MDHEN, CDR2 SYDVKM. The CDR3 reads CASRRGWETQYF. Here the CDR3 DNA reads TGTGCCAGCCGTAGGGGTTGGGAGACCCAGTACTTC.

The CDR3 DNA follows: TGCAGCGCCACCCGATCTGGGGCCAACGTCCTGACTTTC. Its translation is CSATRSGANVLTF. V usage is TRBV29-1 and J usage is TRBJ2-6; D ambiguous. V was shortened by 7 bases and J by 1 base, with 8 bases between the two germline ends. There are 13 residues in the CDR3. The germline V gene has CDR1 SQVTM and CDR2 ANQGSEA.

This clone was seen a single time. The CDR3 reads CASSLSSGPYNEQFF. Written as DNA, the CDR3 is TGTGCCAGCAGCTTAAGTAGCGGCCCCTACAATGAGCAGTTCTTC. The chain carries TRBV7-3 and TRBJ2-1; D is possibly TRBD2 (6 bases). Germline CDR1 and CDR2: SGHTA and FQGTGA. Trimming removed 1 base at V and 2 bases at J, with 9 bases between. The CDR3 has 15 amino acids.

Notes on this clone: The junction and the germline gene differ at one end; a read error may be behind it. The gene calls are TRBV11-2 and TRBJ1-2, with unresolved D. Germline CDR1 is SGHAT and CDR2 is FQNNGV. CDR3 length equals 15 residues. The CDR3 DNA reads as TGTGCCACCAGCGGGAACCCAAGTCCTAACTATGGCTACACCTTC. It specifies CATSGNPSPNYGYTF.

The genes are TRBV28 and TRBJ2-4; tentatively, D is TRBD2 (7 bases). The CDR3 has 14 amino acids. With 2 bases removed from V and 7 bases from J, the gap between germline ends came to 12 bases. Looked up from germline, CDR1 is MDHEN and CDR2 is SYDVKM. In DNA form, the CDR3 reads TGTGCCAGCAGTTTACTCGAGGGGGGGAACATTCAGTACTTC. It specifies CASSLLEGGNIQYF. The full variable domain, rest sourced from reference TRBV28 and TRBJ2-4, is DVKVTQSSRYLVKRTGEKVFLECVQDMDHENMFWYRQDPGLGLRLIYFSYDVKMKEKGDIPEGYSVSREKKERFSLILESASTNQTSMYLCASSLLEGGNIQYFGAGTRLSVL.

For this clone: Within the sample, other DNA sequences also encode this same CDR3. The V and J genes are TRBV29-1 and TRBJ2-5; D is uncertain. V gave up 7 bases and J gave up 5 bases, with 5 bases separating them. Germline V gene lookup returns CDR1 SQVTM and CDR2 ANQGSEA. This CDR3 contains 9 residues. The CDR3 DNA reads TGCAGCGCCGGGGAGACCCAGTACTTC. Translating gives CSAGETQYF.

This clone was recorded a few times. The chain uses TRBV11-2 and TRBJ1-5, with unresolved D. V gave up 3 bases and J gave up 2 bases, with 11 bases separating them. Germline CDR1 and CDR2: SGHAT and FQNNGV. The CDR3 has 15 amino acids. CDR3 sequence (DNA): TGTGCCAGCAGCTTTTCGGTGGAGGGCAATCAGCCCCAGCATTTT. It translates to CASSFSVEGNQPQHF. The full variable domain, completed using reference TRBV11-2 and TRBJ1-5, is EAGVAQSPRYKIIEKRQSVAFWCNPISGHATLYWYQQILGQGPKLLIQFQNNGVVDDSQLPKDRFSAERLKGVDSTLKIQPAKLEDSAVYLCASSFSVEGNQPQHFGDGTRLSIL.

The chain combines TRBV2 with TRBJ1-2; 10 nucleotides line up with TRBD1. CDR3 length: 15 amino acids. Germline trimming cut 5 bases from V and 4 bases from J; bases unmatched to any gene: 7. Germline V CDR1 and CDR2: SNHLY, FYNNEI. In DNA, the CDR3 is TGTGCCAGCAGTCAGACAGGGGGCGGGAGCTATGGCTACACCTTC. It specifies CASSQTGGGSYGYTF.

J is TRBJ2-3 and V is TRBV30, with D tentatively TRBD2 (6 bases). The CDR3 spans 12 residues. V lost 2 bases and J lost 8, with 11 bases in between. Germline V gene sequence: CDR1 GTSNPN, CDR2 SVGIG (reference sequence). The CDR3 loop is CAWSPPSATQYF. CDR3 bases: TGTGCCTGGAGTCCTCCTAGCGCTACGCAGTATTTT.

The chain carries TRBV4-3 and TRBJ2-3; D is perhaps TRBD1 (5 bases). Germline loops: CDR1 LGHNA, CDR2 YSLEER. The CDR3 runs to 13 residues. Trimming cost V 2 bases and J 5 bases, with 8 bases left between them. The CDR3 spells CASSQRGGDTQYF. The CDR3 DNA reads TGCGCCAGCAGCCAAAGGGGCGGAGATACGCAGTATTTT.

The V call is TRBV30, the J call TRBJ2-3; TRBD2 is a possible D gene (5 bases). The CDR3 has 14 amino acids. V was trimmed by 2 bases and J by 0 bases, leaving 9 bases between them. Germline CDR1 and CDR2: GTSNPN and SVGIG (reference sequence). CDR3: CAWSRGTSTDTQYF. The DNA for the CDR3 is TGTGCCTGGAGTCGGGGTACTAGCACAGATACGCAGTATTTT.

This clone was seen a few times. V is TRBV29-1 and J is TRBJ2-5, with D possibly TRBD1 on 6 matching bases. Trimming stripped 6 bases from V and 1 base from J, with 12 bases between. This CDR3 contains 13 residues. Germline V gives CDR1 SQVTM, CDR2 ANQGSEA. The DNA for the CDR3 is TGCAGCGTGAAACAGGGTAGCCAAGAGACCCAGTACTTC. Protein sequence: CSVKQGSQETQYF.

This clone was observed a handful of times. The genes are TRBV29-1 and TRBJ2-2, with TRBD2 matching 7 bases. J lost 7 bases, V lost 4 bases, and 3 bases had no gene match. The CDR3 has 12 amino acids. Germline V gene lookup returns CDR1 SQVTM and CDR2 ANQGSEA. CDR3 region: CSVGREVGELFF. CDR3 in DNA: TGCAGCGTTGGACGGGAGGTCGGGGAGCTGTTTTTT.

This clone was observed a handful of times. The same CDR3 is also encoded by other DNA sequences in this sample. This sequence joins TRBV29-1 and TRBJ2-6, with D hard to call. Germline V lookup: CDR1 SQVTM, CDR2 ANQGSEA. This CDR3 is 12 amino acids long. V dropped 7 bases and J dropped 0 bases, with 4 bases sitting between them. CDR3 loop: CSGISGANVLTF. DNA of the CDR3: TGCAGCGGTATCTCTGGGGCCAACGTCCTGACTTTC. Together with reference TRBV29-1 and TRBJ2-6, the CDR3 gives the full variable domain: SAVISQKPSRDICQRGTSLTIQCQVDSQVTMMFWYRQQPGQSLTLIATANQGSEATYESGFVIDKFPISRPNLTFSTLTVSNMSPEDSSIYLCSGISGANVLTFGAGSRLTVL.

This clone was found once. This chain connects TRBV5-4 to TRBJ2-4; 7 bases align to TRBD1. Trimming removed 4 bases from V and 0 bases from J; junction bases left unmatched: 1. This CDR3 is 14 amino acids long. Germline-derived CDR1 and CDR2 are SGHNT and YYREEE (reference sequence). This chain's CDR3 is CASSEGAAKNIQYF. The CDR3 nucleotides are TGTGCCAGCAGCGAGGGGGCAGCCAAAAACATTCAGTACTTC.

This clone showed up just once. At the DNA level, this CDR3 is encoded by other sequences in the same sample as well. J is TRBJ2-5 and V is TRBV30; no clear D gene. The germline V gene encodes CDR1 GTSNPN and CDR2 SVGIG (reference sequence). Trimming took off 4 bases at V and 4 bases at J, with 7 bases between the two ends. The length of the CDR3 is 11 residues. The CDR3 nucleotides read TGTGCCTGGAACTTAGGAGAGACCCAGTACTTC. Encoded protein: CAWNLGETQYF.

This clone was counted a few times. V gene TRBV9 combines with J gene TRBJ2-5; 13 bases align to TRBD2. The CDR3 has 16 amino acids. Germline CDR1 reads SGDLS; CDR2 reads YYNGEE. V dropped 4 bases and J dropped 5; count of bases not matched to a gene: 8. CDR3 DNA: TGTGCCAGCAGCACCCGGACTAGCGGGAGTTCCGAGACCCAGTACTTC. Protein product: CASSTRTSGSSETQYF. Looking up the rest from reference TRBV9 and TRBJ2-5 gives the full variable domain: DSGVTQTPKHLITATGQRVTLRCSPRSGDLSVYWYQQSLDQGLQFLIQYYNGEERAKGNILERFSAQQFPDLHSELNLSSLELGDSALYFCASSTRTSGSSETQYFGPGTRLLVL.

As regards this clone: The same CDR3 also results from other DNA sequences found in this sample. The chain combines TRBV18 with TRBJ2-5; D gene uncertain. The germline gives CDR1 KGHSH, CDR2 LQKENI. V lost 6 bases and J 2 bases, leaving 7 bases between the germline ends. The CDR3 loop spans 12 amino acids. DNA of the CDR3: TGTGCCAGCTCCAGCCGACAAGAGACCCAGTACTTC. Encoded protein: CASSSRQETQYF.

This CDR3 reads CASSLEALYNEQFF. For the CDR3, the DNA is TGCGCCAGCAGCTTGGAAGCATTGTACAATGAGCAGTTCTTC. V and J are TRBV5-1 and TRBJ2-1; D gene unclear. The CDR3 totals 14 residues. Per germline, CDR1 SGHRS and CDR2 YFSETQ. Trimming removed 0 bases from V and 4 bases from J, with 8 bases in between.

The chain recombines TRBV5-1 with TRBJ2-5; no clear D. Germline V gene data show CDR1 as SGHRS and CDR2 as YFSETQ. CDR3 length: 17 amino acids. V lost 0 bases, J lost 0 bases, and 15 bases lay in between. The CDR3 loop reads CASSLGIESKYQETQYF. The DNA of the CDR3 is TGCGCCAGCAGCTTGGGAATTGAATCGAAGTACCAAGAGACCCAGTACTTC.

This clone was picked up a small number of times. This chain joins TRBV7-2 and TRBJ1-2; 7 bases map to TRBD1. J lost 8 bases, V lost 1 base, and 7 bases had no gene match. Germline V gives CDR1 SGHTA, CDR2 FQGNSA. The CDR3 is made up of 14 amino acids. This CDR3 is CASSLGDRDGGYTF. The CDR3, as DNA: TGTGCCAGCAGCTTAGGAGACAGGGACGGGGGCTACACCTTC.

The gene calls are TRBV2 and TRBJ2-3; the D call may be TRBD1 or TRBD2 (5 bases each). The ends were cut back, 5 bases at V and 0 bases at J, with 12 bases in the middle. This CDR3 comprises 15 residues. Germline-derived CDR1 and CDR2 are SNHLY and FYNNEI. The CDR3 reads CASSRDRTSTDTQYF. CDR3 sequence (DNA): TGTGCCAGCAGTCGGGACCGAACTAGCACAGATACGCAGTATTTT.

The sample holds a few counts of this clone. Here the CDR3 reads CASSPSGEKLFF. CDR3 coding DNA: TGTGCCAGCTCACCAAGTGGCGAAAAACTGTTTTTT. V is TRBV18 and J is TRBJ1-4; D is undetermined. In germline, CDR1 is KGHSH, CDR2 LQKENI. The CDR3 has 12 residues. V lost 2 bases and J lost 8, with 6 bases in between.

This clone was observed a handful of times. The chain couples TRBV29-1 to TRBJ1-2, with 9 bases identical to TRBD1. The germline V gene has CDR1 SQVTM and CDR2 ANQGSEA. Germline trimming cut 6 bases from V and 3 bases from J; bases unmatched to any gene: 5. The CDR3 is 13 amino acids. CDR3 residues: CSVGTGNDYGYTF. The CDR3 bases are TGCAGCGTGGGGACAGGGAACGACTATGGCTACACCTTC.

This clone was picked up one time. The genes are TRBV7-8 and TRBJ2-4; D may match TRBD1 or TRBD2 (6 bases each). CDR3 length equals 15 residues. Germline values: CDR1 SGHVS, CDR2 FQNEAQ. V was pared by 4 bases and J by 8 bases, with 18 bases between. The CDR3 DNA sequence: TGTGCCAGCAGCTGGGGGGCGGTTACACGGGACATTCAGTACTTC. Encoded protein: CASSWGAVTRDIQYF.